This is a list of T cell receptor beta chains from one sample in a study of T cell responses to AZD1222 COVID-19 vaccine. The table came from immunoSEQ multiplex PCR; TCRdb's copy has only in-frame clones and leaves some out. The sample lists 100,000 to 150,000 clones; over 90% were seen once. This material consisted of peripheral blood, taken on day 0 of AZD1222 vaccination. These receptors all stem from an adult in good health. Each CDR3 is given with its conserved first and last residue. The order of the fields is D gene, J gene, clone size, V gene, CDR3 protein, CDR3 DNA. The D gene is left open where the match is weak. Size is omitted from some rows. Given values are once, few, many or a class for expanded clones.

d_gene: .
j_gene: TRBJ2-2
abundance: few
v_gene: TRBV11-2
CDR3aa: CASSLDLGAGELFF
CDR3nt: TGTGCCAGCAGCTTAGATCTCGGGGCCGGGGAGCTGTTTTTT

d_gene: TRBD2
j_gene: TRBJ2-3
abundance: .
v_gene: TRBV30
CDR3aa: CAWSIAGGQYF
CDR3nt: TGTGCCTGGAGTATAGCGGGAGGGCAGTATTTT

d_gene: TRBD2
j_gene: TRBJ2-1
abundance: .
v_gene: TRBV19
CDR3aa: CASSTPSGSRNEQFF
CDR3nt: TGTGCCAGTAGTACCCCTAGCGGATCAAGAAATGAGCAGTTCTTC

d_gene: .
j_gene: TRBJ2-4
abundance: .
v_gene: TRBV2
CDR3aa: CASSEALGFGPKNIQYF
CDR3nt: TGTGCCAGCAGTGAGGCGTTGGGCTTCGGACCCAAAAACATTCAGTACTTC

d_gene: .
j_gene: TRBJ2-5
abundance: .
v_gene: TRBV27
CDR3aa: CASSNRPRETQYF
CDR3nt: TGTGCCAGCAGCAATCGTCCTCGAGAGACCCAGTACTTC

d_gene: .
j_gene: TRBJ2-5
abundance: once
v_gene: TRBV18
CDR3aa: CASSPGTAPEETQYF
CDR3nt: TGTGCCAGCTCACCCGGGACTGCTCCTGAAGAGACCCAGTACTTC

d_gene: .
j_gene: TRBJ2-5
abundance: .
v_gene: TRBV7-9
CDR3aa: CASSSDGRETQYF
CDR3nt: TGTGCCAGCAGCTCCGACGGAAGAGAGACCCAGTACTTC

d_gene: .
j_gene: TRBJ1-1
abundance: .
v_gene: TRBV6-4
CDR3aa: CASSEYTGAAEAFF
CDR3nt: TGTGCCAGCAGTGAATATACGGGGGCAGCTGAAGCTTTCTTT

d_gene: .
j_gene: TRBJ2-5
abundance: .
v_gene: TRBV5-1
CDR3aa: CASSLGTSGTPQETQYF
CDR3nt: TGCGCCAGCAGCTTGGGTACCTCCGGGACACCTCAAGAGACCCAGTACTTC

d_gene: TRBD2
j_gene: TRBJ2-1
abundance: .
v_gene: TRBV28
CDR3aa: CASSLGTSSYNEQFF
CDR3nt: TGTGCCAGCAGTTTAGGGACTAGCTCCTACAATGAGCAGTTCTTC

d_gene: TRBD1
j_gene: TRBJ1-2
abundance: .
v_gene: TRBV2
CDR3aa: CASNGQGFLYTF
CDR3nt: TGTGCCAGCAATGGACAGGGTTTTTTATACACCTTC

d_gene: TRBD1
j_gene: TRBJ1-2
abundance: .
v_gene: TRBV16
CDR3aa: CASGTGQTDGYTF
CDR3nt: TGTGCCAGTGGGACAGGGCAGACGGATGGCTACACCTTC

d_gene: TRBD2
j_gene: TRBJ2-7
abundance: .
v_gene: TRBV7-2
CDR3aa: CASIPRTSGHYEQYF
CDR3nt: TGTGCCAGCATCCCACGGACTAGCGGACACTACGAGCAGTACTTC

d_gene: .
j_gene: TRBJ1-2
abundance: .
v_gene: TRBV9
CDR3aa: CASSPTNEANYGYTF
CDR3nt: TGTGCCAGCAGCCCCACTAACGAAGCTAACTATGGCTACACCTTC

d_gene: .
j_gene: TRBJ2-1
abundance: .
v_gene: TRBV7-9
CDR3aa: CASSLNRGEQFF
CDR3nt: TGTGCCAGCAGCTTAAATCGTGGCGAGCAGTTCTTC

d_gene: .
j_gene: TRBJ1-4
abundance: .
v_gene: TRBV2
CDR3aa: CASRGAGEKLFF
CDR3nt: TGTGCCAGCAGGGGGGCCGGTGAAAAACTGTTTTTT

d_gene: .
j_gene: TRBJ2-2
abundance: .
v_gene: TRBV28
CDR3aa: CASSSRQRNTGELFF
CDR3nt: TGTGCCAGCAGCAGCAGACAGAGGAACACCGGGGAGCTGTTTTTT

d_gene: .
j_gene: TRBJ1-5
abundance: .
v_gene: TRBV2
CDR3aa: CASSAGEAAQPQHF
CDR3nt: TGTGCCAGCAGCGCCGGGGAAGCGGCTCAGCCCCAGCATTTT

d_gene: .
j_gene: TRBJ2-7
abundance: .
v_gene: TRBV6-6
CDR3aa: CASSYSGASYEQYF
CDR3nt: TGTGCCAGCAGTTACTCAGGGGCCTCCTACGAGCAGTACTTC

d_gene: .
j_gene: TRBJ2-7
abundance: once
v_gene: TRBV5-8
CDR3aa: CASSFNQGGISEQYF
CDR3nt: TGTGCCAGCAGCTTCAACCAAGGCGGGATAAGCGAGCAGTACTTC

d_gene: .
j_gene: TRBJ1-1
abundance: .
v_gene: TRBV30
CDR3aa: CAWSKGGRTNTEAFF
CDR3nt: TGTGCCTGGAGTAAGGGGGGCAGGACGAACACTGAAGCTTTCTTT

d_gene: TRBD1
j_gene: TRBJ1-6
abundance: .
v_gene: TRBV5-1
CDR3aa: CASSQRDSSYNSPLHF
CDR3nt: TGCGCCAGCAGCCAAAGGGACAGCTCCTATAATTCACCCCTCCACTTT

d_gene: .
j_gene: TRBJ2-7
abundance: .
v_gene: TRBV7-9
CDR3aa: CASTPTEVKGPYEQYF
CDR3nt: TGTGCCAGCACCCCCACAGAGGTGAAGGGACCCTACGAGCAGTACTTC

d_gene: .
j_gene: TRBJ1-5
abundance: .
v_gene: TRBV4-1
CDR3aa: CASSQDRGVQPQHF
CDR3nt: TGCGCCAGCAGCCAAGATCGAGGGGTTCAGCCCCAGCATTTT

d_gene: TRBD1
j_gene: TRBJ2-7
abundance: .
v_gene: TRBV10-2
CDR3aa: CASGQGPYEQYF
CDR3nt: TGCGCCAGCGGACAGGGACCTTACGAGCAGTACTTC

d_gene: .
j_gene: TRBJ2-2
abundance: .
v_gene: TRBV7-8
CDR3aa: CASSLNTGELFF
CDR3nt: TGTGCCAGCAGCCTAAACACCGGGGAGCTGTTTTTT

d_gene: TRBD2
j_gene: TRBJ2-3
abundance: .
v_gene: TRBV13
CDR3aa: CASSSSGDWGDTQYF
CDR3nt: TGTGCCAGCAGCTCTAGCGGGGATTGGGGAGATACGCAGTATTTT

d_gene: .
j_gene: TRBJ2-1
abundance: .
v_gene: TRBV7-3
CDR3aa: CASSLRGKSDEQFF
CDR3nt: TGTGCCAGCAGCCTCCGAGGGAAAAGTGATGAGCAGTTCTTC

d_gene: .
j_gene: TRBJ2-7
abundance: .
v_gene: TRBV7-8
CDR3aa: CASSSEPYGSPEQYF
CDR3nt: TGTGCCAGCAGCTCCGAGCCCTACGGTTCCCCGGAGCAGTACTTC

d_gene: TRBD2
j_gene: TRBJ2-1
abundance: once
v_gene: TRBV6-4
CDR3aa: CASRETGTSVLGTKGNEQFF
CDR3nt: TGTGCCAGCCGCGAAACCGGGACTAGCGTGTTGGGGACGAAAGGCAATGAGCAGTTCTTC

d_gene: TRBD1
j_gene: TRBJ2-5
abundance: .
v_gene: TRBV7-2
CDR3aa: CASSYKTGLETQYF
CDR3nt: TGTGCCAGCAGCTATAAGACAGGGCTGGAGACCCAGTACTTC

d_gene: .
j_gene: TRBJ2-1
abundance: .
v_gene: TRBV30
CDR3aa: CAWDWGIGNEQFF
CDR3nt: TGTGCCTGGGACTGGGGGATCGGGAATGAGCAGTTCTTC

d_gene: .
j_gene: TRBJ2-3
abundance: .
v_gene: TRBV28
CDR3aa: CASSPRKGWPDTQYF
CDR3nt: TGTGCCAGCAGCCCACGCAAAGGATGGCCCGATACGCAGTATTTT

d_gene: .
j_gene: TRBJ2-7
abundance: .
v_gene: TRBV10-3
CDR3aa: CAISDRVGYEQYF
CDR3nt: TGTGCCATCAGTGATCGGGTGGGCTACGAGCAGTACTTC

d_gene: .
j_gene: TRBJ1-6
abundance: once
v_gene: TRBV2
CDR3aa: CASRIDRARNSPLHF
CDR3nt: TGTGCCAGCAGGATCGACAGAGCTCGTAATTCACCCCTCCACTTT

d_gene: TRBD1
j_gene: TRBJ2-2
abundance: .
v_gene: TRBV7-9
CDR3aa: CASSLPDRGPGELFF
CDR3nt: TGTGCCAGCAGCTTACCCGACAGGGGTCCCGGGGAGCTGTTTTTT

d_gene: TRBD2
j_gene: TRBJ2-7
abundance: .
v_gene: TRBV2
CDR3aa: CASRRTSGQYEQYF
CDR3nt: TGTGCCAGCAGAAGGACTAGCGGGCAATACGAGCAGTACTTC

d_gene: .
j_gene: TRBJ1-2
abundance: .
v_gene: TRBV19
CDR3aa: CASSISNFDPGYTF
CDR3nt: TGTGCCAGTAGTATAAGCAATTTTGATCCTGGCTACACCTTC